These T cell receptor beta chains were read from a single sample in a study of T cell changes during pregnancy in multiple sclerosis. Measured with immunoSEQ multiplex PCR; TCRdb has only the in-frame clones, and not every one. In the table there are roughly 70,000 clones, roughly nine tenths of which are singletons. The sample consisted of peripheral blood, taken before pregnancy. These receptors were collected from a female donor with multiple sclerosis, enrolled in a pregnancy study. Each CDR3 is given with its conserved first and last residue. D genes are given only for firm matches. The size of a clone is reported for some rows only, either as once, few or many, or as a class for expanded clones.

abundance	v_gene	j_gene	d_gene	CDR3nt	CDR3aa
NA	TRBV7-2	TRBJ2-5	NA	TGTGCCAGCTGTACTCCAGGGCGGTTGGAGACCCAGTACTTC	CASCTPGRLETQYF
NA	TRBV5-1	TRBJ2-7	NA	TGCGCCAGCAGCTCCCGGGACATGCCCTACGAGCAGTACTTC	CASSSRDMPYEQYF
NA	TRBV7-9	TRBJ1-1	NA	TGTGCCAGCAGCTTCGCAGAAAACACTGAAGCTTTCTTT	CASSFAENTEAFF
NA	TRBV2	TRBJ1-1	TRBD1	TGTGCCAGCGGGGCGACAGGGGTGCCGACTGAAGCTTTCTTT	CASGATGVPTEAFF
NA	TRBV6-1	TRBJ1-2	NA	TGTGCCAGCAGTGAGCCAGGGTCTCGTGGCTACACCTTC	CASSEPGSRGYTF
NA	TRBV9	TRBJ1-1	NA	TGTGCCAGCAGCGTAGATGAGATTCCTGGCACTGAAGCTTTCTTT	CASSVDEIPGTEAFF
NA	TRBV2	TRBJ1-2	TRBD1	TGTGCCAGCAAGTCAGGGACAGGACCCTACTATGGCTACACCTTC	CASKSGTGPYYGYTF
NA	TRBV18	TRBJ1-1	NA	TGTGCCAGCTCACCAAGTAACGGGAACACTGAAGCTTTCTTT	CASSPSNGNTEAFF
NA	TRBV4-1	TRBJ1-2	TRBD1	TGCGCCAGCAGCCAAGACCAGGGGGAGACTAACTATGGCTACACCTTC	CASSQDQGETNYGYTF
NA	TRBV19	TRBJ2-2	TRBD1	TGTGCCAGTAGTATTAGACAGGGTCCCCGAAGAAGCACCGGGGAGCTGTTTTTT	CASSIRQGPRRSTGELFF
NA	TRBV27	TRBJ1-5	NA	TGTGCCAGCAGTTCCCAGGACTTCTCCAATCAGCCCCAGCATTTT	CASSSQDFSNQPQHF
NA	TRBV2	TRBJ2-4	NA	TGTGCCAGCAGTAGAGGCCCGGGGAACAAAAACATTCAGTACTTC	CASSRGPGNKNIQYF
NA	TRBV30	TRBJ2-1	NA	TGTGCCTGGAGCCGCGCTACCTACAATGAGCAGTTCTTC	CAWSRATYNEQFF
NA	TRBV18	TRBJ2-7	TRBD1	TGTGCCAGCTTATTTACAGGGGGTTTCGACGAGCAGTACTTC	CASLFTGGFDEQYF
NA	TRBV5-1	TRBJ1-5	TRBD1	TGCGCCAGCAGCTTACAGGGGACTCAGCCCCAGCATTTT	CASSLQGTQPQHF
NA	TRBV6-6	TRBJ2-1	NA	TGTGCCACCCACCCCTCTCGGGCCGGGGATGAGCAGTTCTTC	CATHPSRAGDEQFF
NA	TRBV28	TRBJ1-2	NA	TGTGCCACTAAAGCAGGGGAACACTATGGCTACACCTTC	CATKAGEHYGYTF
NA	TRBV5-4	TRBJ2-3	TRBD2	TGTGCCAGCAGCTGGACTAGCGGGAGGACAGATACGCAGTATTTT	CASSWTSGRTDTQYF
NA	TRBV29-1	TRBJ2-1	TRBD2	TGCAGCGTTGAGGGTGTCGGACTAGCGGAGCCTCGATTCGGCGAGCAGTTCTTC	CSVEGVGLAEPRFGEQFF
NA	TRBV4-3	TRBJ1-1	TRBD1	TGCGCCAGCAGCCAACCACCCGGGACAGGGGGCCACCTGAACACTGAAGCTTTCTTT	CASSQPPGTGGHLNTEAFF
NA	TRBV2	TRBJ1-1	NA	TGTGCCACCAGACAGGAGGGAAACACTGAAGCTTTCTTT	CATRQEGNTEAFF
NA	TRBV29-1	TRBJ2-2	NA	TGCAGCGTTGAACGATCCTCGGGAGCGTATGGGGAGCTGTTTTTT	CSVERSSGAYGELFF
NA	TRBV28	TRBJ2-7	NA	TGTGCCAGCAGCTTGCTGGGGGGGCAGTACTTC	CASSLLGGQYF
NA	TRBV29-1	TRBJ2-1	TRBD2	TGCAGCGTCCCTGGGGGGGATCTAGCGGGGTTCTTC	CSVPGGDLAGFF
few	TRBV5-1	TRBJ1-1	NA	TGCGCCAGCAGTCCTCGGGGTTCTGACACTGAAGCTTTCTTT	CASSPRGSDTEAFF
once	TRBV7-2	TRBJ2-1	TRBD2	TGTGCCAGCAGCTCGCTCCCCGGACTAGCGGGAGATGAGCAGTTCTTC	CASSSLPGLAGDEQFF
NA	TRBV7-9	TRBJ2-3	TRBD2	TGTGCCAGCAGCTTGGGACTAGCGGGGGGGACAGATACGCAGTATTTT	CASSLGLAGGTDTQYF
NA	TRBV7-2	TRBJ1-2	TRBD1	TGTGCCAGCAGCTTAAAGATCGGACAGGACAATGGCTACACCTTC	CASSLKIGQDNGYTF
NA	TRBV18	TRBJ2-5	NA	TGTGCCAGCTCACCTGCGGGGGCGCAGAAGACCCAGTACTTC	CASSPAGAQKTQYF
NA	TRBV5-1	TRBJ2-2	TRBD1	TGCGCCAGCAGCTCCGGACAGGTGAACACCGGGGAGCTGTTTTTT	CASSSGQVNTGELFF
NA	TRBV5-6	TRBJ2-7	NA	TGTGCCAGCAGCTTACTACAGGGCTCCAACGAGCAGTACTTC	CASSLLQGSNEQYF
NA	TRBV2	TRBJ2-1	TRBD2	TGTGCCAGCATGGGGACTAGCGGGATCGGTGAGCAGTTCTTC	CASMGTSGIGEQFF
few	TRBV7-2	TRBJ1-2	TRBD1	TGTGCCAGCAGCTTAGCAGGACAGGGCCAGTATGGCTACACCTTC	CASSLAGQGQYGYTF
NA	TRBV12-1	TRBJ2-7	NA	TGTGCCAGCAGCGCCTACTCGGGACTAGCGGGAGCCTACGAGCAGTACTTC	CASSAYSGLAGAYEQYF
NA	TRBV4-1	TRBJ1-4	TRBD1	TGCGCCAGCAGCCTCGGACAGGGCGGAGAAAAACTGTTTTTT	CASSLGQGGEKLFF
NA	TRBV5-1	TRBJ2-4	NA	TGCGCCAGCAGCGAGGATTTCTCGGGACCCAGGGAGGAGTACTTC	CASSEDFSGPREEYF
few	TRBV10-3	TRBJ1-1	NA	TGTGCCATCAATCTCGGACGGGACTCTGAAGCTTTCTTT	CAINLGRDSEAFF
NA	TRBV9	TRBJ1-2	NA	TGTGCCAGCAGCTCGGGAGACAACTATGGCTACACCTTC	CASSSGDNYGYTF
NA	TRBV2	TRBJ2-3	NA	TGTGCCAGCAGTGTGGTTGCCAGGAACACAGATACGCAGTATTTT	CASSVVARNTDTQYF
NA	TRBV7-9	TRBJ1-4	NA	TGTGCCAGCAGCTTGGGGGGAACTAATGAAAAACTGTTTTTT	CASSLGGTNEKLFF
NA	TRBV7-9	TRBJ2-6	NA	TGTGCCAGCAGCTTAGGGGGGGCTGGGGCCAACGTCCTGACTTTC	CASSLGGAGANVLTF
NA	TRBV18	TRBJ2-2	NA	TGTGCCAGCTCACCAAAGGGCGGGAAAACCGGGGAGCTGTTTTTT	CASSPKGGKTGELFF
once	TRBV5-1	TRBJ1-5	NA	TGCGCCAGCAGCTCGGGGGGCGGTCAGCCCCAGCATTTT	CASSSGGGQPQHF
NA	TRBV5-1	TRBJ2-1	NA	TGCGCCAGCAGCTTGGGACAGCTACTTTACAATGAGCAGTTCTTC	CASSLGQLLYNEQFF
NA	TRBV19	TRBJ1-1	TRBD1	TGTGCCAGTAGCGCGGGGCAGGGGGGCACAACTGAAGCTTTCTTT	CASSAGQGGTTEAFF
NA	TRBV30	TRBJ2-5	NA	TGTGCCTGGAGTAAAGGGGCAGTTGAGACCCAGTACTTC	CAWSKGAVETQYF
NA	TRBV7-9	TRBJ2-7	TRBD1	TGTGCCAGCAGCTTGGGACAGGGAGGTCGCGAGCAGTACTTC	CASSLGQGGREQYF
NA	TRBV10-2	TRBJ2-2	TRBD2	TGCGCCAGCAGTTCGGCGGGAGAAAACACCGGGGAGCTGTTTTTT	CASSSAGENTGELFF
once	TRBV5-6	TRBJ2-7	TRBD1	TGTGCCAGCAGCTTTACAGGGGTATACGAGCAGTACTTC	CASSFTGVYEQYF
NA	TRBV6-1	TRBJ2-1	TRBD1	TGTGCCAGCAGCCCACGACAGGGGGTACACAATGAGCAGTTCTTC	CASSPRQGVHNEQFF
once	TRBV18	TRBJ2-3	TRBD2	TGTGCCAGCTCGACTAGCGGGAGAAGAAGCACAGATACGCAGTATTTT	CASSTSGRRSTDTQYF
NA	TRBV19	TRBJ2-5	NA	TGTGCCAGCGCTCAGGGGTACCAAGAGACCCAGTACTTC	CASAQGYQETQYF
NA	TRBV4-1	TRBJ2-1	NA	TGCGCCAGCAGCCAAGTAAATCTGGTCGAGTACAATGAGCAGTTCTTC	CASSQVNLVEYNEQFF
NA	TRBV6-1	TRBJ1-2	TRBD1	TGTGCCAGCAGTGAAGCCAGGACAGGGGGCGGCTATGGCTACACCTTC	CASSEARTGGGYGYTF
NA	TRBV5-1	TRBJ2-7	NA	TGCGCCAGCAGCTTTACCCGGGGTTCCTACGAGCAGTACTTC	CASSFTRGSYEQYF
NA	TRBV30	TRBJ1-5	TRBD1	TGTGCCTGGAGTGACGACAGGGGCTATAGCAATCAGCCCCAGCATTTT	CAWSDDRGYSNQPQHF
NA	TRBV7-7	TRBJ2-3	NA	TGTGCCAGCAGCTTAGGCGCGGATGATACGCAGTATTTT	CASSLGADDTQYF
NA	TRBV7-9	TRBJ2-7	NA	TGTGCCAGCAGCCCCTTTCCTGGGCCAACCTACGAGCAGTACTTC	CASSPFPGPTYEQYF